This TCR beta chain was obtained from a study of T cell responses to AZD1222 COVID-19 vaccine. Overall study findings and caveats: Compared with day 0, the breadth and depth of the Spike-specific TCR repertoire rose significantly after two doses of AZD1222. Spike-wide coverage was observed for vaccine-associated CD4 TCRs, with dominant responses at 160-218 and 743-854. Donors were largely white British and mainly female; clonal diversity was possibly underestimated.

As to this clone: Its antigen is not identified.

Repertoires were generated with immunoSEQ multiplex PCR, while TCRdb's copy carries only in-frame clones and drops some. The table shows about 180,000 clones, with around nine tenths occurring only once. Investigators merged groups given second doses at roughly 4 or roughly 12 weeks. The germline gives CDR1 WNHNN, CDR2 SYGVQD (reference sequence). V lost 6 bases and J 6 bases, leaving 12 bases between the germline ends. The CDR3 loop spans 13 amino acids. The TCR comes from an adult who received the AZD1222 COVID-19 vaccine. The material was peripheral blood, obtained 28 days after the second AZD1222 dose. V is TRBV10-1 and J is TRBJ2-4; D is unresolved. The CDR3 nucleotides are TGCGCCAGCAGCGATCCTGGAGTAAACATTCAGTACTTC. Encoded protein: CASSDPGVNIQYF.